This entry is about one TCR beta chain. Antigen specificity is unknown. Germline V gene lookup returns CDR1 SQVTM and CDR2 ANQGSEA. Between the trimmed V and J ends, which lost 7 bases and 1 base, there was a span of 7 bases. This CDR3 has 11 residues. Every sampled donor was Caucasian and healthy. The sample comes from a study of identical twins. The study's findings and limits: Among out-of-frame alpha sequences shared by twins, low generation probability occurred in excess.

A universal primer site came from template switching; cDNA carried unique molecular identifiers. One entry per CDR3 protein results from TCRdb running MiXCR on the 5' RACE reads. The sample consists of fewer than 450,000 distinct CDR3 sequences, roughly 9% of them appearing once. This clonotype was obtained from a woman between 50 and 59 years old in good health. This chain links TRBV29-1 with TRBJ2-5; D remains unclear. Sequenced: naive T cells sorted from blood. DNA for the CDR3: TGCAGCGGGGGAACCCAAGAGACCCAGTACTTC. This gives the protein CSGGTQETQYF.